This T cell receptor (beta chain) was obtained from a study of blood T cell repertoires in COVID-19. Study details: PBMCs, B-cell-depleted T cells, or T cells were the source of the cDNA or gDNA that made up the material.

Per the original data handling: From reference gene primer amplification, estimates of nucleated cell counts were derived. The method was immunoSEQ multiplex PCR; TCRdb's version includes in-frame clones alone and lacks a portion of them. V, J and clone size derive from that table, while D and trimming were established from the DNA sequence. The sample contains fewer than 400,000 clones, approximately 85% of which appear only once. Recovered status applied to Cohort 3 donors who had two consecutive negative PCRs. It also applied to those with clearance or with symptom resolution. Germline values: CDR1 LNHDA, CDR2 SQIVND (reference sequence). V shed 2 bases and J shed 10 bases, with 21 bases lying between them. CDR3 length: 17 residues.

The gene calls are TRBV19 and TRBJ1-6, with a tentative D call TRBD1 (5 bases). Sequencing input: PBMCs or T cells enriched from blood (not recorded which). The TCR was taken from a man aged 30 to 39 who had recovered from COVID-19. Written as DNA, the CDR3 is TGTGCCAGTAGTATATTTGGAAGGGGAAGAACGGACTCACCCCTCCACTTT. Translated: CASSIFGRGRTDSPLHF.